This TCR beta chain was identified during a study of human T cells and chemical hapten exposure. This clonotype was seen repeatedly, ten times or more. Specified time point: patch test 2, 6 weeks after DPC sensitization. Treatment noted: therapeutic diphenylcyclopropenone sensitization with weekly scalp DPC. CDR3 length equals 17 residues. Trimming stripped 1 base from V and 1 base from J, with 16 bases between. TCRdb re-derived calls from the RACE reads in MiXCR, one entry per CDR3 protein. The sample contains around 130,000 distinct CDR3 sequences, 10% to 15% of which appear only once. The chain is built from TRBV12-3 or TRBV12-4 and TRBJ2-5; either TRBD1 or TRBD2 may fit D (5 bases each). Sequenced here: whole blood, sampled in connection with sensitization to the hapten diphenylcyclopropenone (DPC). This TCR came from a woman in her forties or fifties with alopecia areata. Some clones in this sample may be carry-over from other donors' samples. The CDR3 sequence is CASSLGGLGRAQETQYF. CDR3 sequence (DNA): TGTGCCAGCAGTTTAGGCGGTCTGGGGCGGGCCCAAGAGACCCAGTACTTC.